These T cell receptor beta chains were read from a single sample in a study of T-cell memory formation after mild COVID-19. One entry per CDR3 protein, called by TCRdb with MiXCR from the 5' RACE reads. The sample lists just over 400,000 distinct CDR3 sequences, less than 25% seen once, with around 14% in the top ten. Sequenced: PBMCs or a T cell subset sorted from them (not recorded which). Receptor source: an adult woman who had mild COVID-19 (a few samples of this study predate the infection). Cell type and time point are not known. Both conserved end residues are part of each CDR3. D genes are given only for firm matches. Size is omitted from some rows. Given values are once, few, many or a class for expanded clones.

d_call	clone_size	v_call	j_call	cdr3_nt	cdr3_aa
NA	few	TRBV30	TRBJ2-1	TGTGCCTGGAGTGTCTTACGCAACAATGAGCAGTTCTTC	CAWSVLRNNEQFF
TRBD2	NA	TRBV7-9	TRBJ2-7	TGTGCCAGCGGCCTAGCGGGGGGACCGCCCCGCTACGAGCAGTACTTC	CASGLAGGPPRYEQYF
NA	few	TRBV5-1	TRBJ1-1	TGCGCCAGCAGCTCTCCCCAAGGGGAAGCTTTCTTT	CASSSPQGEAFF
TRBD1	many	TRBV12-3/TRBV12-4	TRBJ2-5	TGTGCCAGCAGTCCGCAGACAGGGGCCACGTGGGAGACCCAGTACTTC	CASSPQTGATWETQYF
NA	many	TRBV7-9	TRBJ2-1	TGTGCCAGCAGCTTAGAGTATGAGCAGTTCTTC	CASSLEYEQFF
NA	NA	TRBV4-2	TRBJ2-7	TGTGCCAGCAGCCCGCAGGGGATGAGGTACGAGCAGTACTTC	CASSPQGMRYEQYF
NA	few	TRBV12-3/TRBV12-4	TRBJ2-2	TGTGCCAGCAGTTTTCGCGAGAACACCGGGGAGCTGTTTTTT	CASSFRENTGELFF
NA	many	TRBV4-3	TRBJ1-5	TGCGCCAGCAGCCAAGATCCGGGGGCTCGGCAGCCCCAGCATTTT	CASSQDPGARQPQHF
NA	NA	TRBV5-1	TRBJ2-7	TGCGCCAGCAGCTTGCCGTCGGCGGGCCACGAGCAGTACTTC	CASSLPSAGHEQYF
NA	NA	TRBV3-1	TRBJ2-7	TGTGCCAGCAGCCATGGGACGAGCTCCTACGAGCAGTACTTC	CASSHGTSSYEQYF
NA	NA	TRBV7-2	TRBJ1-1	TGTGCCAGCAGCTTAGGTTTGCGGGTTTTAGGGACTGAAGCTTTCTTT	CASSLGLRVLGTEAFF
TRBD1	NA	TRBV12-3/TRBV12-4	TRBJ1-1	TGTGCCAGCAGACCCCTGACAGGGGCGAACACTGAAGCTTTCTTT	CASRPLTGANTEAFF
NA	NA	TRBV4-2	TRBJ2-2	TGTGCCAGCAGCCACCGACGGGACACCGGGGAGCTGTTTTTT	CASSHRRDTGELFF
NA	few	TRBV7-3	TRBJ2-3	TGTGCCAGCAGCTTGTGGGGCCTAAGCACAGATACGCAGTATTTT	CASSLWGLSTDTQYF
TRBD1	NA	TRBV29-1	TRBJ1-3	TGCAGCGTTGAAGAGGGACAGGGAAACACCATATATTTT	CSVEEGQGNTIYF
TRBD1	NA	TRBV4-3	TRBJ1-1	TGCGCCAGCAGCCAGGAACGACAGGGTGTCACTGAAGCTTTCTTT	CASSQERQGVTEAFF
NA	NA	TRBV7-3	TRBJ1-2	TGTGCCAGCAGCTTAACCGGGGGGGCCTATGGCTACACCTTC	CASSLTGGAYGYTF
NA	NA	TRBV7-2	TRBJ1-2	TGTGCCAGCAGCTTTCATACAGGGAAGCGTGGCTACACCTTC	CASSFHTGKRGYTF
NA	few	TRBV5-1	TRBJ2-1	TGCGCCAGCAGCCAGGGGCAGAACTCTTACAATGAGCAGTTCTTC	CASSQGQNSYNEQFF
TRBD2	NA	TRBV7-2	TRBJ2-1	TGTGCCAGCAGCGCAGATCCCGGACTAGCGGGAGGTCGTCAGTTCTTC	CASSADPGLAGGRQFF
NA	NA	TRBV19	TRBJ1-1	TGTGCCAGTAGTAGCCAGGGATGGACTGAAGCTTTCTTT	CASSSQGWTEAFF
TRBD1	NA	TRBV5-1	TRBJ2-7	TGCGCCAGCAGGGAAGGACAGGGGGCTTCGTGGGAGCAGTACTTC	CASREGQGASWEQYF
TRBD1	many	TRBV6-6	TRBJ2-7	TGTGCCAGCAGTTACGGAGACAGGGACGAGCAGTACTTC	CASSYGDRDEQYF
NA	NA	TRBV27	TRBJ2-3	TGTGCCAGCAGTTCGACGGTGGGAACGGATACGCAGTATTTT	CASSSTVGTDTQYF
NA	NA	TRBV6-5	TRBJ1-5	TGTGCCAGCAGCAGGGCTGGCGGGCCCCAGCATTTT	CASSRAGGPQHF
NA	many	TRBV12-3/TRBV12-4	TRBJ2-1	TGTGCCAGCAGTCCCTGGACAGCTACTAATGAGCAGTTCTTC	CASSPWTATNEQFF
TRBD2	NA	TRBV12-3/TRBV12-4	TRBJ2-1	TGTGCCAGCACCCAAGTACGCGGGAGAGGTGAGCAGTTCTTC	CASTQVRGRGEQFF
TRBD1	few	TRBV29-1	TRBJ2-7	TGCAGCGTTCATCCCGGACAGGGGACCTACGAGCAGTACTTC	CSVHPGQGTYEQYF
NA	NA	TRBV15	TRBJ1-5	TGTGCCACCAGCAGAGATTTCAAGTTAGCTAGGCATTTT	CATSRDFKLARHF
NA	NA	TRBV5-1	TRBJ1-2	TGCGCCAGCAGCTTGGACAGTTCCTATGGCTACACCTTC	CASSLDSSYGYTF
NA	few	TRBV20-1	TRBJ2-1	TGCAGTGCTAGTTTACGTGACTTCAACTACAATGAGCAGTTCTTC	CSASLRDFNYNEQFF
NA	NA	TRBV3-1	TRBJ2-3	TGTGCCAGCAGCCAAGGGGGCGGGGGCAGCACAGATACGCAGTATTTT	CASSQGGGGSTDTQYF